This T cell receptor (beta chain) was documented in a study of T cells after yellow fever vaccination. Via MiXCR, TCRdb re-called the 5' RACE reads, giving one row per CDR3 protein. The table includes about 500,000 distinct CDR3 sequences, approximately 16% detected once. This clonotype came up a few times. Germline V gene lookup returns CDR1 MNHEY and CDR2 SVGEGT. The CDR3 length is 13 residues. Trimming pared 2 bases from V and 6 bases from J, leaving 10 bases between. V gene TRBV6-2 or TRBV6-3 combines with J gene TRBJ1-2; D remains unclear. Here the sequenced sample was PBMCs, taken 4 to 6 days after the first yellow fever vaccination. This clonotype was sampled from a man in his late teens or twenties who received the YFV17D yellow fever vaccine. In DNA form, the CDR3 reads TGTGCCAGCAGTTACCTAGGCGGCCATGGCTACACCTTC. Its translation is CASSYLGGHGYTF.